At least ten counts were recorded for the clone carrying this TCR beta chain. Its antigen is as yet unknown. This sample stems from a study of T cell repertoires in cytomegalovirus infection. The study, taken as a whole, reports: HLA-C-restricted CMV clonotypes gave the most frequent clonotype in two of eight donors. Individuals carrying CMV plus the relevant HLA were identified by cumulative frequency of public TCR beta families.

TCRdb itself ran the reads through MiXCR, one entry per CDR3 protein. The table lists around 450,000 distinct CDR3 sequences, approximately 30% of them singletons. The CDR3 covers 17 residues. V lost 3 bases and J lost 3, with 18 bases in between. Germline lookup yields CDR1 SGHTA and CDR2 FQGNSA. The rearrangement links TRBV7-2 to TRBJ1-3; D gene ambiguous. The sequence came from a human donor in good health (CMV status not recorded). Some clones in this sample may be carry-over from other donors' samples. The sample was PBMCs. The CDR3 region has the DNA TGTGCCAGCAGCTTCGACGGCCTGCCGGCAGGTGGAAACACCATATATTTT. Translating it yields CASSFDGLPAGGNTIYF.